This is a list of T cell receptor beta chains from one sample in a study of shared clonotypes between healthy human individuals. Some clones are missing from TCRdb's copy, which holds only in-frame ones; the method was immunoSEQ multiplex PCR. The table records a few million clones, 85% to 95% of them present only once. The sample taken for sequencing was naive CD8+ T cells from PBMCs. The receptors originated from a man aged 18 to 29 in good health. Some clones in this sample may be carry-over from other donors' samples. Both conserved end residues are part of each CDR3. Fields, in order: V gene, D gene, J gene, clone size, CDR3 DNA, CDR3 protein. The D gene is left open where the match is weak. Part of the rows lack a size; the others show once, few, many or a class for expanded clones.

V: TRBV5-1
D: -
J: TRBJ2-1
size: -
DNA: TGCGCCAGCACTGAATTCAGGGCATCCTACAATGAGCAGTTCTTC
CDR3: CASTEFRASYNEQFF

V: TRBV7-3
D: -
J: TRBJ1-2
size: -
DNA: TGTGCCAGCAGCTTAAGCAGAGGGGATGGCTACACCTTC
CDR3: CASSLSRGDGYTF

V: TRBV7-2
D: TRBD1
J: TRBJ2-1
size: -
DNA: TGTGCCAGCAGCTTCTACAGGGGGACCTACAATGAGCAGTTCTTC
CDR3: CASSFYRGTYNEQFF

V: TRBV7-9
D: TRBD2
J: TRBJ2-3
size: -
DNA: TGTGCCAGCAGTCAGGCTAGCGGGAGGTTAGATACGCAGTATTTT
CDR3: CASSQASGRLDTQYF

V: TRBV4-1
D: TRBD1
J: TRBJ1-1
size: -
DNA: TGCGCCAGCAGCCAACACACAGGGGCAGAAGCTTTCTTT
CDR3: CASSQHTGAEAFF

V: TRBV7-2
D: -
J: TRBJ2-3
size: -
DNA: TGTGCCAGCAGCCCCAGGGCAGATACGCAGTATTTT
CDR3: CASSPRADTQYF

V: TRBV28
D: TRBD2
J: TRBJ2-7
size: -
DNA: TGTGCCAGCGCCCGGTTGGCGGGGGAGGACCCTAGAATCCTATCCTACGAGCAGTACTTC
CDR3: CASARLAGEDPRILSYEQYF

V: TRBV11-1
D: -
J: TRBJ1-1
size: -
DNA: TGTGCCAGCAGCTTCGGGGGGAACACTGAAGCTTTCTTT
CDR3: CASSFGGNTEAFF

V: TRBV27
D: TRBD1
J: TRBJ2-7
size: -
DNA: TGTGCCAGCAGTTTATTGGGGGACAGGGGTTTACACGAGCAGTACTTC
CDR3: CASSLLGDRGLHEQYF

V: TRBV30
D: TRBD2
J: TRBJ2-7
size: -
DNA: TGTGCCTGGAGTGTACGCCTAGCGGGAGCCTACGAGCAGTACTTC
CDR3: CAWSVRLAGAYEQYF

V: TRBV7-3
D: -
J: TRBJ2-7
size: once
DNA: TGTGCCAGCAGCTTATTGCCAGGGAAGTACGAGCAGTACTTC
CDR3: CASSLLPGKYEQYF

V: TRBV11-2
D: -
J: TRBJ2-7
size: -
DNA: TGTGCCAGCAGCTTTGAGCGGTGGGGGACCTACGAGCAGTACTTC
CDR3: CASSFERWGTYEQYF

V: TRBV5-6
D: -
J: TRBJ1-4
size: -
DNA: TGTGCCAGCACCAAAAGACCGACGGCTAATGAAAAACTGTTTTTT
CDR3: CASTKRPTANEKLFF

V: TRBV28
D: -
J: TRBJ1-2
size: -
DNA: TGTGCCAGCAGTTCCTATGCGGAGCAGGGATTTGATGGCTACACCTTC
CDR3: CASSSYAEQGFDGYTF

V: TRBV6-6
D: -
J: TRBJ2-7
size: -
DNA: TGTGCCAGCAGTTACTCGGGGGACATTGACTCCTACGAGCAGTACTTC
CDR3: CASSYSGDIDSYEQYF

V: TRBV7-9
D: -
J: TRBJ2-1
size: -
DNA: TGTGCCAGCAGTCCGGTCAATGAGCAGTTCTTC
CDR3: CASSPVNEQFF

V: TRBV7-8
D: TRBD1
J: TRBJ2-7
size: -
DNA: TGTGCCAGCAGCTTAGGGGCTGGGGGACGGCAGGGGGTCGCCTACGAGCAGTACTTC
CDR3: CASSLGAGGRQGVAYEQYF

V: TRBV29-1
D: -
J: TRBJ2-7
size: -
DNA: TGCAGCGTTGAAGATCCCCGGGAGCAGTACTTC
CDR3: CSVEDPREQYF

V: TRBV28
D: -
J: TRBJ1-1
size: few
DNA: TGTGCCAGCAGTTTGCGGTGGGACACTGAAGCTTTCTTT
CDR3: CASSLRWDTEAFF